This T cell receptor beta chain was documented in a study of blood T cell repertoires in COVID-19 (dated by TCRdb to 2020 to 2021). Turning to the overall study: The collaborator samples originated in the United States, Italy and Spain and spanned the acute and convalescent phases of COVID-19. The sample metadata nearly always contained a de-identified subject ID, COVID-19 status, age in years and sex. The material from the prospective study consisted of cDNA or gDNA derived from T cells, B-cell-depleted T cells, or PBMCs. Samples were obtained from the ongoing ImmuneRACE study (first 160 participants) and from 1,000 to 1,500 subjects provided by 6 global collaborators. Deeply sampled blood TCRbeta repertoires from subjects exposed to, actively infected with, or recovered from COVID-19 were included in the dataset. The repertoires were released in a freely available public database meant as a resource for research on the immune response to SARS-CoV-2. Where available, HLA class I and class II types were taken from metadata supplied by the sample provider and were not determined by assay-based typing. Beyond this particular receptor, the publication reports: The amount of clinical and demographic metadata varied by source and participant and was provided uncurated.

The CDR3 holds 13 amino acids from the cysteine to the phenylalanine. Just the 39-base CDR3 DNA is kept, in frame starting at base 1. The junction shows trimming of 9 bases on V and 4 bases on J, plus 15 bases between the germline ends. The germline V gene gives CDR1 as ENHRY and CDR2 as SYGVKD. The immunoSEQ Assay, a bias-controlled multiplex PCR, was used to amplify TCRbeta CDR3 regions from genomic DNA. Turning to the authors' computational methods: Within the assay, amplification of reference gene primers was used to estimate how many nucleated cells each sample contained. To quantify the absolute abundance of each unique TCRbeta CDR3 rearrangement, sequence reads were collapsed and filtered. For each sample, productive Simpson clonality was calculated by taking the square root of Simpson's diversity index across productive rearrangements. What TCRdb holds here is the immuneACCESS table cut down to in-frame rearrangements. Part of the clones is not present; checked against another copy, under half of the missing clones reflect an unresolved V gene, and the others are unexplained. V and J calls and clone size are copied from that table; D and trimming were computed from the DNA. Counted in this sample were tens of thousands of clones; 80% to 90% of them appeared once. More than 6% of the sample belongs to the ten largest clones.

A note on this clone: No antigen is known for it. No clone much larger than this one lies a single base away; base qualities are absent.

Collaborating institutions collected whole blood in K2EDTA tubes following their own protocols. For TCRbeta analysis, collaborators shipped samples as frozen whole blood, isolated PBMCs, or DNA extracted from either of those sample types. The sequence is built from TRBV10-3 and TRBJ1-1, with the D segment identity uncertain. What was sequenced was peripheral blood. The receptor was isolated from a human donor in a cohort sampled during active COVID-19. The DNA sequence follows: TGTGCCATGGCGGTCGCACGGGGCACTGAAGCTTTCTTT. Its protein is CAMAVARGTEAFF.